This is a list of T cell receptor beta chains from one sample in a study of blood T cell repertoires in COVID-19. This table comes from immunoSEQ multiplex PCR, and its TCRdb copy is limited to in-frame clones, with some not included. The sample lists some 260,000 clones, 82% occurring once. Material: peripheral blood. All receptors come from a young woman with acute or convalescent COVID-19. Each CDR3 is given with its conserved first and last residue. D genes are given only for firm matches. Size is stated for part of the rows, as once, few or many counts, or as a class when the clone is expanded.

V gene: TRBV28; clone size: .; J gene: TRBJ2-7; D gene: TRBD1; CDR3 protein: CASRTGGLIYEQYF; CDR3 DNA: TGTGCCAGCAGGACAGGGGGCCTTATCTACGAGCAGTACTTC
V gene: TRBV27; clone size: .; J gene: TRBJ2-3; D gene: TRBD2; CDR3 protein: CGVAGGPVDTQYF; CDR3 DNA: TGTGGGGTAGCGGGAGGGCCCGTAGATACGCAGTATTTT
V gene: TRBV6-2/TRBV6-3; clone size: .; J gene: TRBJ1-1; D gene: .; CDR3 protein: CASSTPPGVLTEAFF; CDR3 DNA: TGTGCCAGCAGTACCCCGCCCGGGGTACTCACTGAAGCTTTCTTT
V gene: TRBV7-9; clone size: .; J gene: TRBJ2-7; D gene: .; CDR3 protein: CASSSLGRNLEQYF; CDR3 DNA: TGTGCCAGCAGCTCCCTGGGGAGGAATCTCGAGCAGTACTTC
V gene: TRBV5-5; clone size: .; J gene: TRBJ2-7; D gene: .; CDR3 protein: CASSLELVSNEQYF; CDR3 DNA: TGTGCCAGCAGCTTGGAACTGGTCTCTAACGAGCAGTACTTC
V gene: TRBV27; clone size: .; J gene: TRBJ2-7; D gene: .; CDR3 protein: CASSLRPGAYEQYF; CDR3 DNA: TGTGCCAGCAGTTTACGCCCCGGTGCCTACGAGCAGTACTTC
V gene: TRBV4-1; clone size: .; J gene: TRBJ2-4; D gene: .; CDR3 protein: CASSQVIRTQEIKNIQYF; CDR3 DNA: TGCGCCAGCAGCCAAGTAATAAGGACTCAGGAGATCAAAAACATTCAGTACTTC
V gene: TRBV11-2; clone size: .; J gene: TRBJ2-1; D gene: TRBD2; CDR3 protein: CASSLDGLAGVNEQFF; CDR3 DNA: TGTGCCAGCAGCTTAGACGGGCTAGCGGGCGTCAATGAGCAGTTCTTC
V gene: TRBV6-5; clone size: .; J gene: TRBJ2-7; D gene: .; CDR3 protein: CASSYSIAQNNGKQYF; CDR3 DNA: TGTGCCAGCAGTTACTCGATAGCCCAAAATAACGGCAAGCAGTACTTC
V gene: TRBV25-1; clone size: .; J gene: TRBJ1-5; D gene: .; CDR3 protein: CASSDRVSNQPQHF; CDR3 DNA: TGTGCCAGCAGTGACAGGGTATCGAATCAGCCCCAGCATTTT
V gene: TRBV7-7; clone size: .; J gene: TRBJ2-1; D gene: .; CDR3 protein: CASSPSGLASHNEQFF; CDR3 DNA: TGTGCTAGCAGCCCCAGCGGGCTAGCGAGCCACAATGAGCAGTTCTTC
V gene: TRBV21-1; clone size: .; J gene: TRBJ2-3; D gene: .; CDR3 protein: CASSNLRRAALTDTQYF; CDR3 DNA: TGTGCCAGCAGCAACCTGCGTCGTGCGGCCCTCACAGATACGCAGTATTTT
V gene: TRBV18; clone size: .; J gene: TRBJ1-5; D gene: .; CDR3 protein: CASSPFGQTYSNQPQHF; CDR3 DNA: TGTGCCAGCTCACCCTTCGGACAGACTTATAGCAATCAGCCCCAGCATTTT
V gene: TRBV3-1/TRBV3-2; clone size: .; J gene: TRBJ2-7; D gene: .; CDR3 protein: CASSRGGEQGREQYF; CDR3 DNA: TGTGCCAGCAGTCGCGGGGGCGAACAGGGTAGGGAGCAGTACTTC
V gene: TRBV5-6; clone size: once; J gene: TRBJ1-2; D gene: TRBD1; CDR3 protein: CASSSLGTAYYGYTF; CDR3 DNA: TGTGCCAGCAGCTCCTTAGGGACAGCCTACTATGGCTACACCTTC
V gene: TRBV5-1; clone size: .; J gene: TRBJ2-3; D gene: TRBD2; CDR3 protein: CASSWSGSEDTQYF; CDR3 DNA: TGCGCCAGCAGCTGGAGCGGGAGTGAAGATACGCAGTATTTT
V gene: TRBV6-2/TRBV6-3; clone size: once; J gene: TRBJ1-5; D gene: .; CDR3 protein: CASSQIGWRIPMPRYSNQPQHF; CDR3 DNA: TGTGCCAGCAGCCAAATTGGGTGGAGGATTCCAATGCCTCGATATAGCAATCAGCCCCAGCATTTT
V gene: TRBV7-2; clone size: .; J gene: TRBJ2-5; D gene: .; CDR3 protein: CASSLAAGETQYF; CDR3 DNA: TGTGCCAGCAGCTTAGCGGCGGGAGAGACCCAGTACTTC
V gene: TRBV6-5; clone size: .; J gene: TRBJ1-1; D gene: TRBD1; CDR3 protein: CASSYGTGRGTEAFF; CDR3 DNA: TGTGCCAGCAGTTACGGGACAGGGAGGGGAACTGAAGCTTTCTTT
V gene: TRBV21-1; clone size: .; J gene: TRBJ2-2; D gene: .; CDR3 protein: CASRQGLRTGELFF; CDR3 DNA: TGTGCCAGCCGACAGGGCTTGCGCACCGGGGAGCTGTTTTTT
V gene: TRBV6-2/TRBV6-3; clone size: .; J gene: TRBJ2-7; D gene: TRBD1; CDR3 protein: CASSYRLQGAYEQYF; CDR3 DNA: TGTGCCAGCAGTTACCGTTTACAGGGGGCCTACGAGCAGTACTTC
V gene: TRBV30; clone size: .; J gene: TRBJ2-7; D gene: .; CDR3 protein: CAWSGKAGSAYEQYF; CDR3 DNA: TGTGCCTGGAGTGGTAAGGCGGGCTCCGCCTACGAGCAGTACTTC
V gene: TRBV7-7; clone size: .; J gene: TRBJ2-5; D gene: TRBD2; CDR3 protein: CASSATSGGETQYF; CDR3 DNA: TGTGCTAGCAGTGCGACTAGCGGAGGAGAGACCCAGTACTTC
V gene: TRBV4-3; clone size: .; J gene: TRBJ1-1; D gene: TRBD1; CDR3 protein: CASSQGQQGDTEAFF; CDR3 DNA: TGCGCCAGCAGCCAAGGTCAGCAGGGGGACACTGAAGCTTTCTTT
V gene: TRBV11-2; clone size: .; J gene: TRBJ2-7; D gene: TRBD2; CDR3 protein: CASSHALAGYEQYF; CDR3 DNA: TGTGCCAGCAGCCACGCGCTAGCGGGTTACGAGCAGTACTTC
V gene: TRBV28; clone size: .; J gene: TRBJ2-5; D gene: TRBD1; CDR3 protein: CASSSPDREETQYF; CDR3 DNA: TGTGCCAGCAGTTCTCCAGACAGGGAAGAGACCCAGTACTTC
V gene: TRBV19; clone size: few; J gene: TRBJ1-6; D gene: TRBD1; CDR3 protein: CASSIDPDRGSLNSPLHF; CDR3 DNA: TGTGCCAGTAGTATAGACCCCGACAGGGGGTCTCTTAATTCACCCCTCCACTTT
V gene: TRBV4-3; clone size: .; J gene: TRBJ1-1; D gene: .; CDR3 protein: CASSLQGSRTEAFF; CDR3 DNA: TGCGCCAGCAGCCTTCAGGGGAGTCGGACTGAAGCTTTCTTT
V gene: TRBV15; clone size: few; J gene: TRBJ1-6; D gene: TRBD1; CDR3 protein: CATSPGQENSPLHF; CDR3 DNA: TGTGCCACCAGCCCGGGACAGGAAAATTCACCCCTCCACTTT